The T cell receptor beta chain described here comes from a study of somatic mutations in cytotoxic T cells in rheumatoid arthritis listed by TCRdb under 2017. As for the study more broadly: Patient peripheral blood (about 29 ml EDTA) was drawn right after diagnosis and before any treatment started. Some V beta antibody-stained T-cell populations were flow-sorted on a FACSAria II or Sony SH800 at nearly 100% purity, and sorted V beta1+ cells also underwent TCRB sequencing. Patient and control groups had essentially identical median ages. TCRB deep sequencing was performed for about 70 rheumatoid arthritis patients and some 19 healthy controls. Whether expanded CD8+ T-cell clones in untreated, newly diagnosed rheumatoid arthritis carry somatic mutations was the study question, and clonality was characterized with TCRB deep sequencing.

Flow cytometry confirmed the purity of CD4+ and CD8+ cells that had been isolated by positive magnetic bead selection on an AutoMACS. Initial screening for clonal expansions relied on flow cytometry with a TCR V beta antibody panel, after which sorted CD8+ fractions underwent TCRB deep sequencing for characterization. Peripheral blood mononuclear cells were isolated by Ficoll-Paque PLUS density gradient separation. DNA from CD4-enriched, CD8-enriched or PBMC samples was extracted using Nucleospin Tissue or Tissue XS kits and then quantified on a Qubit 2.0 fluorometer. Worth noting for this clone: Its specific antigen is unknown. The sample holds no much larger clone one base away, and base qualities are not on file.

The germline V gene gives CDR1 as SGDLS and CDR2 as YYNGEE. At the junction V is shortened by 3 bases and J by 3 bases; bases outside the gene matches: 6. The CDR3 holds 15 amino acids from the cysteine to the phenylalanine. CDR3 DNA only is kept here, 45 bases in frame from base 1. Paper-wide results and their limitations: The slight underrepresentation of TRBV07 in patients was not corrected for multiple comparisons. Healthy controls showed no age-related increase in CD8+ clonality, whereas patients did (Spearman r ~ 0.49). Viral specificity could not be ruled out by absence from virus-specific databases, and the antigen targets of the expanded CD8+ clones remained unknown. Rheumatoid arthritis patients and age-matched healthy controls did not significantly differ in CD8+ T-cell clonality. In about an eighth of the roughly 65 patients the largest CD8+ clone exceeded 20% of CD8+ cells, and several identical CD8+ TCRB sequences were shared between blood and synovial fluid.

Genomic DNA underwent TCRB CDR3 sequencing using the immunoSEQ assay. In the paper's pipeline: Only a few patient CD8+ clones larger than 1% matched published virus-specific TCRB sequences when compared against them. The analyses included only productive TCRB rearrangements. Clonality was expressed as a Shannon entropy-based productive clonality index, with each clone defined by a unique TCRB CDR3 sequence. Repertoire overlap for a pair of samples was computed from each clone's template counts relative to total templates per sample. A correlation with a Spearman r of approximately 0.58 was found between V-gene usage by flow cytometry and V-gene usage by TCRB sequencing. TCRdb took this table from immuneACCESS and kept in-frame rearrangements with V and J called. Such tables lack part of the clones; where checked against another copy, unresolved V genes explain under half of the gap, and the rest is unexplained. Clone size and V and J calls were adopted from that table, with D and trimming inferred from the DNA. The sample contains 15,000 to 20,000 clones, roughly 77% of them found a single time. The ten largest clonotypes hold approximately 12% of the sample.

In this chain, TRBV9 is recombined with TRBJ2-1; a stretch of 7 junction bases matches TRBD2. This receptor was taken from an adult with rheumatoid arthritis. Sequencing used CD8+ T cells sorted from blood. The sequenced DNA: TGTGCCAGCAGCGAGAGTGGGGGGGGCTACAATGAGCAGTTCTTC. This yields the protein CASSESGGGYNEQFF.